The rows below give T cell receptor beta chains drawn from one sample of a study of cytomegalovirus exposure and HLA in healthy donors. Produced via immunoSEQ multiplex PCR; TCRdb's table is partial and in-frame only. This listing includes some 80,000 clones. The sequencing input was PBMCs. Every receptor here comes from a man in his fifties or sixties in good health and CMV-seropositive. The CDR3 runs from the conserved cysteine through the conserved F or W. Each record gives: J gene, V gene, D gene, CDR3 DNA, CDR3 protein. A D gene is named only where the DNA matches it firmly.

TRBJ1-1	TRBV5-4	-	TGTGCCAGCAGGGGTACCTTGGAGATCACTGAAGCTTTCTTT	CASRGTLEITEAFF
TRBJ2-1	TRBV5-1	TRBD2	TGCGCCAGCAGCCCCACTAGCGGACCCTTGGGTGAGCAGTTCTTC	CASSPTSGPLGEQFF
TRBJ2-6	TRBV15	-	TGTGCCACCAGCACCGCTCAGGGTTCAGGGGCCAACGTCCTGACTTTC	CATSTAQGSGANVLTF
TRBJ2-1	TRBV5-4	TRBD2	TGTGCCAGCAGTTTAGCGGGGCCCTACAATGAGCAGTTCTTC	CASSLAGPYNEQFF
TRBJ1-2	TRBV5-8	-	TGTGCCAGCAGCTTGCTTTCGCTAGGCTACACCTTC	CASSLLSLGYTF
TRBJ1-1	TRBV19	-	TGTGCCAGTAGTATCGGGTTCATGAACACTGAAGCTTTCTTT	CASSIGFMNTEAFF
TRBJ1-2	TRBV4-1	-	TGCGCCAGCAGCCAAGAAGGAAGAGGGAACTATGGCTACACCTTC	CASSQEGRGNYGYTF
TRBJ2-7	TRBV19	-	TGTGCCAGTAGTATTCGGCGGGCGGACGAGCAGTACTTC	CASSIRRADEQYF
TRBJ2-2	TRBV19	-	TGTGCCAGTAGTGCCAGTCACGGGGAGCTGTTTTTT	CASSASHGELFF
TRBJ1-4	TRBV6-5	-	TGTGCCAGCAGCCGGACTTCAACTAATGAAAAACTGTTTTTT	CASSRTSTNEKLFF
TRBJ1-6	TRBV5-1	-	TGCGCCAGCAGCTTAACACCCCTCGGTCGGAGTAATTCACCCCTCCACTTT	CASSLTPLGRSNSPLHF
TRBJ1-2	TRBV6-5	TRBD1	TGTGCCAGCCACAGGGGGACCGGGGTCTATGGCTACACCTTC	CASHRGTGVYGYTF
TRBJ1-6	TRBV7-8	-	TGTGCCAGCAGCCGAGGCGTACGGGGAATCAATTCACCCCTCCACTTT	CASSRGVRGINSPLHF
TRBJ1-2	TRBV5-1	-	TGCGCCAGCAGGAGTTCAGGGTATAACTATGGCTACACCTTC	CASRSSGYNYGYTF